Listed below are T cell receptor beta chains from one sample, sequenced in a study of identical twins. TCRdb used MiXCR to reprocess the 5' RACE reads, holding one entry per CDR3 protein. The sample lists fewer than 900,000 distinct CDR3 sequences; about 20% were seen once. This sample was also put to use in a study of T cells expressing NK-cell markers.

Sequencing was done on a sample of PBMCs. These receptors were obtained from a woman between 18 and 29 years old in good health. CDR3s leave out the opening cysteine and the closing phenylalanine or tryptophan. Fields, in order: V gene, J gene, D gene, CDR3 protein. The D gene is left open where the match is weak.

TRBV6-1	TRBJ1-5	NA	ASSEGRGRQPQH
TRBV20-1	TRBJ1-1	TRBD1	SARLGQPNTEAF
TRBV15	TRBJ2-7	TRBD1	ATSSKRQGPHEQY
TRBV7-3	TRBJ2-1	NA	ASSSAPYYNEQF
TRBV20-1	TRBJ2-7	TRBD2	SARGLAGEVRYEQY
TRBV29-1	TRBJ2-2	NA	SGKGGDYTGELF
TRBV12-3/TRBV12-4	TRBJ2-5	NA	ASSFQVETQY
TRBV11-1	TRBJ2-1	NA	ASSPHLQAGILVYNEQF
TRBV11-2	TRBJ1-1	TRBD1	ASSLPDRGGEAF
TRBV12-3/TRBV12-4	TRBJ2-7	NA	ASSFFAYSSYEQY
TRBV20-1	TRBJ2-3	NA	SPLQGREDTQY
TRBV3-1	TRBJ2-7	TRBD2	ASSQVSRRGAYEQY
TRBV11-2	TRBJ1-2	TRBD1	ASSLLPGTGTYGYT
TRBV3-1	TRBJ1-6	TRBD1	ASSSRDRGSSPLH
TRBV11-2	TRBJ2-7	NA	ASSLVQSPEQY
TRBV6-5	TRBJ2-1	NA	ASSYGTRSYNEQF
TRBV18	TRBJ1-2	NA	ASSSENRDGYT
TRBV20-1	TRBJ2-7	TRBD1	SAITGAFSYEQY
TRBV20-1	TRBJ2-1	NA	SASRTTPWEQF
TRBV18	TRBJ2-4	NA	ASSPKGLWNIQY
TRBV30	TRBJ1-1	NA	AWSVNSLRTEAF
TRBV7-2	TRBJ2-3	TRBD2	ASSLVSGGVTDTQY
TRBV29-1	TRBJ2-1	TRBD2	SVAGLARQSSYNEQF
TRBV5-6	TRBJ1-1	NA	ASSLEVQGLTTEAF
TRBV4-3	TRBJ2-1	NA	ASSQEMGTHPYF
TRBV6-5	TRBJ2-3	NA	ASRTTDTQY
TRBV5-5	TRBJ2-7	TRBD1	ASSQGQGGYEQY
TRBV29-1	TRBJ2-2	NA	SVGALALNTGELF
TRBV20-1	TRBJ1-6	NA	SAYGTQYGSSPLH
TRBV15	TRBJ2-2	NA	ATSREIGAHNTGELF
TRBV6-5	TRBJ2-7	NA	ASSYVLGDTYEQY
TRBV4-1	TRBJ2-5	TRBD1	ASSRDRGLRETQY
TRBV5-1	TRBJ2-1	TRBD2	ASSLAGTRSSNEQF
TRBV9	TRBJ2-3	TRBD2	ASSTLSSGTGTDTQY
TRBV7-3	TRBJ2-6	TRBD2	ASSFSGGSGANVLT
TRBV5-1	TRBJ1-4	NA	ASSLMGGIGEKLF
TRBV5-1	TRBJ2-1	NA	ASSLTPLTFQSEQF
TRBV2	TRBJ1-2	NA	ASKRGYGYGYT
TRBV29-1	TRBJ2-1	TRBD2	SVEVAGVFYSYNEQF
TRBV7-2	TRBJ1-2	NA	ASSFTGTINYGYT
TRBV9	TRBJ2-2	NA	ASSVAVGELF
TRBV28	TRBJ2-7	TRBD1	ASSLQTGTADYEQY
TRBV6-7	TRBJ2-1	NA	ASSKRGLASIRYNEQF
TRBV5-1	TRBJ2-3	TRBD1	ASSSRQGAITDTQY
TRBV2	TRBJ2-1	TRBD2	ASSVTSEEF
TRBV7-7	TRBJ2-2	NA	ASSLSPRGRGGELF
TRBV3-1	TRBJ2-7	NA	ASSQDPVGVRAYEQY
TRBV5-1	TRBJ2-1	NA	ASSLLPLEEQF